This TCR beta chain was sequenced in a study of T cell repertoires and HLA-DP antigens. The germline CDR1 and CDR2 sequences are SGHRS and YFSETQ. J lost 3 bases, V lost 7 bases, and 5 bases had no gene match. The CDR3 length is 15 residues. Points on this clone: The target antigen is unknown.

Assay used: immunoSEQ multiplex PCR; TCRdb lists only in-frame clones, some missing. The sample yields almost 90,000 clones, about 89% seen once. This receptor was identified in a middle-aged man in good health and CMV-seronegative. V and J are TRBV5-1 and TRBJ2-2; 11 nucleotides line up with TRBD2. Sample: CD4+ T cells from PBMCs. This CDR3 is CASYRTSGYTGELFF. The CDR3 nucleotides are TGCGCCAGCTACCGGACTAGCGGGTACACCGGGGAGCTGTTTTTT.